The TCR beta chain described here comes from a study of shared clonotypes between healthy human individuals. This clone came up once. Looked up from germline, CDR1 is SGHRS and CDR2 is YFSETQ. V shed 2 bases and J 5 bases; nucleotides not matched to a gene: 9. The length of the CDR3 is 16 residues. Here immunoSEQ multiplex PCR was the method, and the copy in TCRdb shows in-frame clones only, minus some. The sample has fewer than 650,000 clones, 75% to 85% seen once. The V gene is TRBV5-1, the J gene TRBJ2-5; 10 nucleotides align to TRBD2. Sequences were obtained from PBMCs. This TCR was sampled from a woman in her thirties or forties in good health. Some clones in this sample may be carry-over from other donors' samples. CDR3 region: CASSLPLAGERETQYF. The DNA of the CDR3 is TGCGCCAGCAGCTTACCCCTAGCGGGAGAGCGGGAGACCCAGTACTTC.